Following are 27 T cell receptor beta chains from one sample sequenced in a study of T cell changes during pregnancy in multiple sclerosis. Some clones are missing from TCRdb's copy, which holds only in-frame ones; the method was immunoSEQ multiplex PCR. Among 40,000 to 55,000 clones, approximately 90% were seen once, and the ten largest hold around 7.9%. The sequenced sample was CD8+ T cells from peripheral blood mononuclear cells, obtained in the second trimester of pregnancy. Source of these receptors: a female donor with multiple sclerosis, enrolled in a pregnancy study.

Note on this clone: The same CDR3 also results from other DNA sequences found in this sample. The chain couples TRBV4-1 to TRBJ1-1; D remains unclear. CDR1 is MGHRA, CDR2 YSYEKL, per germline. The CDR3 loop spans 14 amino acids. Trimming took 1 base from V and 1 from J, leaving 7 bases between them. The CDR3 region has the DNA TGCGCCAGCAGCCAAGTGGGAGGGAACACTGAAGCTTTCTTT. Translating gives CASSQVGGNTEAFF.

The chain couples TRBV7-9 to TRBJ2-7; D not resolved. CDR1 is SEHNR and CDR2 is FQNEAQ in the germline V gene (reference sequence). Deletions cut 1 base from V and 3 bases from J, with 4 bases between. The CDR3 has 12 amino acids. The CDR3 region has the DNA TGTGCCAGCAGCTTAGGTAGCTACGAGCAGTACTTC. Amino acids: CASSLGSYEQYF.

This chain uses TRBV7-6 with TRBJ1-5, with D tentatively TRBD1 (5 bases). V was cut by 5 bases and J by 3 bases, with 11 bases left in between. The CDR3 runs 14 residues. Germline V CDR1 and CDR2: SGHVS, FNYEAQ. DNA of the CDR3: TGTGCCAGCAGCCTCAGGGTAACCAATCAGCCCCAGCATTTT. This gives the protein CASSLRVTNQPQHF.

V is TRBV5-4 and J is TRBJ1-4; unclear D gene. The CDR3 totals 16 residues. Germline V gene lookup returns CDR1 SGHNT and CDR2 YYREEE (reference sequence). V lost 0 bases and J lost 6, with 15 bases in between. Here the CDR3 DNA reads TGTGCCAGCAGCTTGGGTTCTCTGGTCTCGGATGAAAAACTGTTTTTT. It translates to CASSLGSLVSDEKLFF.

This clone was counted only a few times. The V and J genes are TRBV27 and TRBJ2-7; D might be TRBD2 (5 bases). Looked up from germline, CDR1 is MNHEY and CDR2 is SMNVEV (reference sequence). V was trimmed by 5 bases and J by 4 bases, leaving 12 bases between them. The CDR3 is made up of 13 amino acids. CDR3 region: CASSATRAYEQYF. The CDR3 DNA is TGTGCCAGCAGTGCTACTAGGGCTTACGAGCAGTACTTC.

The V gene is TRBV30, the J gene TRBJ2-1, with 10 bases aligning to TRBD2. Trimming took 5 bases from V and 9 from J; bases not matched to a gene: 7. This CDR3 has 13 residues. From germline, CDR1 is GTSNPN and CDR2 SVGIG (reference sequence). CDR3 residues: CAWGLAGAREQFF. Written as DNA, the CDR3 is TGTGCCTGGGGTCTAGCGGGAGCTCGTGAGCAGTTCTTC. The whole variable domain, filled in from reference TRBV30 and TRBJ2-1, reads SQTIHQWPATLVQPVGSPLSLECTVEGTSNPNLYWYRQAAGRGLQLLFYSVGIGQISSEVPQNLSASRPQDRQFILSSKKLLLSDSGFYLCAWGLAGAREQFFGPGTRLTVL.

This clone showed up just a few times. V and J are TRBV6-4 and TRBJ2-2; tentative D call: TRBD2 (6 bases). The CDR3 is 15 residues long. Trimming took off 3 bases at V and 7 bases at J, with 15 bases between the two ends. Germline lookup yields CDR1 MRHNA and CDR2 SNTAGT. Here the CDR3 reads CASSESAGNVGELFF. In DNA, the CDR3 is TGTGCCAGCAGTGAATCGGCGGGAAACGTCGGGGAGCTGTTTTTT.

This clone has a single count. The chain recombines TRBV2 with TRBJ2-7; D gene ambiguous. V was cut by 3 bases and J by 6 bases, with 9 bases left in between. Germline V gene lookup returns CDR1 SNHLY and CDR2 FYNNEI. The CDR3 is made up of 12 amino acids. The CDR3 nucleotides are TGTGCCAGCAGTGATCCGAGTGGCGAGCAGTACTTC. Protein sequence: CASSDPSGEQYF.

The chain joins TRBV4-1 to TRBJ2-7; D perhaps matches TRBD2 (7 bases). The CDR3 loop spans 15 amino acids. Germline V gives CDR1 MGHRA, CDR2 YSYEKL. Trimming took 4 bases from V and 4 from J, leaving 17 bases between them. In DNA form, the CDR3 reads TGCGCCAGCAGCCCCCACCGGGGGCGGGGGTACGAGCAGTACTTC. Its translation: CASSPHRGRGYEQYF.

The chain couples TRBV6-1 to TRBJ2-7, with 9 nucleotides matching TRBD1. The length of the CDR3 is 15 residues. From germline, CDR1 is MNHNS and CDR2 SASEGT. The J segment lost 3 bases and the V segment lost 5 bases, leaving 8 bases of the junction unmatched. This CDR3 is CASSTGQGSGYEQYF. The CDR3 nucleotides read TGTGCCAGCAGTACAGGACAGGGGTCGGGCTACGAGCAGTACTTC.

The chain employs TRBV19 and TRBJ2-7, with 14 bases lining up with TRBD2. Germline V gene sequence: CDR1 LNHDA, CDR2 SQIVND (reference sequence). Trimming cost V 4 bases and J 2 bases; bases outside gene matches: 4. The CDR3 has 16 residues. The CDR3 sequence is CASSTGLAGVAYEQYF. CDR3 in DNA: TGTGCCAGTAGTACGGGACTAGCGGGGGTCGCCTACGAGCAGTACTTC.

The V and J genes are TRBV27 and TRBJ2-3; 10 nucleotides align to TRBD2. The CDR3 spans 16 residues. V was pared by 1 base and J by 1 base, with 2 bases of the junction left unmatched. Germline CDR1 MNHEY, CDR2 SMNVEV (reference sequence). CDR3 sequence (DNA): TGTGCCAGCAGTTTATTCAGCGGGGGGGGCACAGATACGCAGTATTTT. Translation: CASSLFSGGGTDTQYF.

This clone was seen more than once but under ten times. CDR3 in DNA: TGCGCCAGCAGTGAGCCGACCTTTCTTAGGGACAACCTCAACTATGGCTACACCTTC. Translation gives CASSEPTFLRDNLNYGYTF. The chain links TRBV10-2 to TRBJ1-2, with D possibly matching TRBD1 (6 bases). CDR1 WSHSY and CDR2 SAAADI come from the germline V gene. This CDR3 has 19 amino acids. With 2 bases removed from V and 2 bases from J, the gap between germline ends came to 24 bases.

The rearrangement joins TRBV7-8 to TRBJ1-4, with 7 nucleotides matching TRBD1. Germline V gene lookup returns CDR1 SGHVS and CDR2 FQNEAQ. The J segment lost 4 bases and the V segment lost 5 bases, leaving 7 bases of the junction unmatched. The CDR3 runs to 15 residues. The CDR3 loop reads CASSPGTALNEKLFF. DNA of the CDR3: TGTGCCAGCAGCCCAGGGACAGCCCTTAATGAAAAACTGTTTTTT.

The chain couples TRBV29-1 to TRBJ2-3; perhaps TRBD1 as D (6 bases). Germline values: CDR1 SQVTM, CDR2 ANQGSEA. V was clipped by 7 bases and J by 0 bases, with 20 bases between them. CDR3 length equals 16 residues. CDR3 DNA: TGCAGCGGAGGGGGTTTCGATACAGATAGCACAGATACGCAGTATTTT. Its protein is CSGGGFDTDSTDTQYF.

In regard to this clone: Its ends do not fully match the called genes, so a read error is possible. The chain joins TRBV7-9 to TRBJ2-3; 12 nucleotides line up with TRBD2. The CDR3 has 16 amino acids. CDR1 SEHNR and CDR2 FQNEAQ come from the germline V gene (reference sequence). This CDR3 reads CASSLALAGGRDTQYF. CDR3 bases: TGTGCCAGCAGCCTAGCCCTAGCGGGGGGGCGCGATACGCAGTATTTT.

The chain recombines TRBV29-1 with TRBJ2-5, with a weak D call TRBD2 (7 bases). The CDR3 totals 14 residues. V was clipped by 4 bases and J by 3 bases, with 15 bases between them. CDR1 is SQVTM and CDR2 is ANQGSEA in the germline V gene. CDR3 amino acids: CSVGGGGGEETQYF. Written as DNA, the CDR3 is TGCAGCGTTGGAGGGGGGGGCGGCGAAGAGACCCAGTACTTC.

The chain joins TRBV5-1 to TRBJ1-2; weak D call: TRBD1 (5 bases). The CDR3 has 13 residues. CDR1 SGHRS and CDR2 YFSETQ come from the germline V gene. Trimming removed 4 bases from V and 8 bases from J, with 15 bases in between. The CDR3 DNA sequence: TGCGCCAGCAGCCCCGACAGACCGCAAGGCTACACCTTC. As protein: CASSPDRPQGYTF. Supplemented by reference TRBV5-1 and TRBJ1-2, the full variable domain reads KAGVTQTPRYLIKTRGQQVTLSCSPISGHRSVSWYQQTPGQGLQFLFEYFSETQRNKGNFPGRFSGRQFSNSRSEMNVSTLELGDSALYLCASSPDRPQGYTFGSGTRLTVV.

CDR3 nucleotide sequence: TGTGCCAGCAGGGGCCGGGGGCAGGGACAGGGCTACACCTTC. It is translated as CASRGRGQGQGYTF. The chain recombines TRBV2 with TRBJ1-2; TRBD1 aligns across 7 bases. The ends lost 6 bases at V and 8 bases at J; junction bases unmatched: 12. CDR3 length: 14 amino acids. In germline, CDR1 is SNHLY, CDR2 FYNNEI. Together with reference TRBV2 and TRBJ1-2, the CDR3 gives the full variable domain: EPEVTQTPSHQVTQMGQEVILRCVPISNHLYFYWYRQILGQKVEFLVSFYNNEISEKSEIFDDQFSVERPDGSNFTLKIRSTKLEDSAMYFCASRGRGQGQGYTFGSGTRLTVV.

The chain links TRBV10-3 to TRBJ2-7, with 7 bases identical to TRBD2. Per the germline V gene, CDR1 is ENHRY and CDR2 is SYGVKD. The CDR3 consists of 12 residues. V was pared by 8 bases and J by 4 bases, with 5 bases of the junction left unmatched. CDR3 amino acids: CAIGGVGYEQYF. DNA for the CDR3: TGTGCCATCGGGGGGGTGGGTTACGAGCAGTACTTC.

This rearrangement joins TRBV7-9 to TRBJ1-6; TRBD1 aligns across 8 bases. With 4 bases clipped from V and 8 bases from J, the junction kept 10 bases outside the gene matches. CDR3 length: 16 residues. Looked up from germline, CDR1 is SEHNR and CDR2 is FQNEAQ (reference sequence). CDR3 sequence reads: CASSSRTGLYYSPLHF. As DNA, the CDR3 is TGTGCCAGCAGCTCCAGGACAGGGCTATATTATTCACCCCTCCACTTT.

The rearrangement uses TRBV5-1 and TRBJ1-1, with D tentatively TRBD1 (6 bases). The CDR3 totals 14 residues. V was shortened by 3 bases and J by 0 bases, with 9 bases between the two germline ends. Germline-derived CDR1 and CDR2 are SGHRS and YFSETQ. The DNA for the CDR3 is TGCGCCAGCAGCTCCGGACAGATGAACACTGAAGCTTTCTTT. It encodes CASSSGQMNTEAFF.

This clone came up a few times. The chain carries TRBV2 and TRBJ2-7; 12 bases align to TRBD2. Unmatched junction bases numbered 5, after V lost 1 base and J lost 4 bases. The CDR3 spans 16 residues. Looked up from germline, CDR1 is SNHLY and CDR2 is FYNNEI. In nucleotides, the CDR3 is TGTGCCAGCAGTGAAGTTACTAGCGGGGGGTGGTACGAGCAGTACTTC. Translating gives CASSEVTSGGWYEQYF.

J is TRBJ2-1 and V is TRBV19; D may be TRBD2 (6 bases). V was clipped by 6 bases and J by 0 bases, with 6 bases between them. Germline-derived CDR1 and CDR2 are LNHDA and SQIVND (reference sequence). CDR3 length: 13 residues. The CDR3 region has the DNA TGTGCCAGTAGGACTAGCTCCTACAATGAGCAGTTCTTC. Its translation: CASRTSSYNEQFF. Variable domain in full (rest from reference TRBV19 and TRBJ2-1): DGGITQSPKYLFRKEGQNVTLSCEQNLNHDAMYWYRQDPGQGLRLIYYSQIVNDFQKGDIAEGYSVSREKKESFPLTVTSAQKNPTAFYLCASRTSSYNEQFFGPGTRLTVL.

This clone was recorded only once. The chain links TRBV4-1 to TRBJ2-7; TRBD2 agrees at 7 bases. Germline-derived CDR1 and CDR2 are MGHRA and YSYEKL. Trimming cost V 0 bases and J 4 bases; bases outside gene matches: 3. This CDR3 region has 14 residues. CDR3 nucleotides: TGCGCCAGCAGCCAAGATTGGGAGGGATACGAGCAGTACTTC. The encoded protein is CASSQDWEGYEQYF.

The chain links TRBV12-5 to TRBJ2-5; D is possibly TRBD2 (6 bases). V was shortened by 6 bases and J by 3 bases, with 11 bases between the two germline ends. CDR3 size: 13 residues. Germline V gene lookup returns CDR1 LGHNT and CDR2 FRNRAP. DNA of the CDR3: TGTGCTAGTGGGCGGGACTCCGAAGAGACCCAGTACTTC. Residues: CASGRDSEETQYF.

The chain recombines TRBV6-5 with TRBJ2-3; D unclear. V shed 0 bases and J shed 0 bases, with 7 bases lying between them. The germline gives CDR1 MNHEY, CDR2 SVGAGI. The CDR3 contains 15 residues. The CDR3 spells CASSYSAESTDTQYF. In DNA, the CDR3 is TGTGCCAGCAGTTACTCGGCCGAAAGCACAGATACGCAGTATTTT.